Reported below is one T cell receptor beta chain. The antigen is unknown. This record comes from a study of T-cell reconstitution after alpha-beta-depleted transplantation in children. General observations from the study: Surviving recipient T cells and intrathymic progenitors accounted for some patients' high TCRbeta diversity at day 60. Several hundred expanded graft clones reportedly gave rise to the alpha-beta T cells present about two months after transplant. T-cell counts and diversity at one year following transplant were attributed mainly to newly produced T cells.

The CDR3 consists of 14 residues. Between the trimmed V and J ends, which lost 3 bases and 1 base, there was a span of 10 bases. Looked up from germline, CDR1 is MNHNS and CDR2 is SASEGT. TCRbeta library construction was performed incorporating unique molecular identifiers. TCRdb passed the PCR reads through MiXCR, listing each CDR3 protein once. The table lists 200,000 to 250,000 distinct CDR3 sequences, approximately 8% of them singletons. Specimen: PBMCs, mostly from graft donor cells, collected 360 days after TCRalphabeta/CD19-depleted stem cell transplant. The chain is built from TRBV6-1 and TRBJ2-7; D is undetermined. The source of this sequence is a male patient aged 2 to 9 who had a stem cell transplant for acute myeloid leukemia, so the T cells may come from the graft donor. CDR3 loop: CASSEVQKSYEQYV. For the CDR3, the DNA is TGTGCCAGCAGTGAGGTACAGAAGTCCTACGAGCAGTACGTC.